The source of this T cell receptor beta chain is a study of shared clonotypes between healthy human individuals. Overall study results and limits: Represented diversity (both genetic and exposure-history) was limited by the small number of donors. Relative to memory subsets, naive subsets generally showed larger estimated richness.

This CDR3 contains 15 residues. Unmatched junction bases numbered 9, after V lost 4 bases and J lost 8 bases. Per the germline V gene, CDR1 is LNHDA and CDR2 is SQIVND (reference sequence). TCRdb's copy holds only in-frame clones and misses some; the assay was immunoSEQ multiplex PCR. Of 2 million to 2.5 million clones detected, more than 85% appear once; the ten largest clones hold 0.39%. In regard to this clone: The antigen is not known.

Healthy adults negative for HIV, lacking recent acute infections or vaccinations, served as donors. The TCR sequence derives from a man aged 18 to 29 in good health. Some clones in this sample may be carry-over from other donors' samples. Sequencing was performed on naive CD4+ T cells from PBMCs. Regarding subset: CD45RA+ positively selected. J is TRBJ1-4 and V is TRBV19, with 8 bases fitting TRBD1. CDR3 DNA: TGTGCCAGTAGTACGGACAGGGTTCTACGAGAAAAACTGTTTTTT. Its protein product is CASSTDRVLREKLFF.